This T cell receptor beta chain derives from a study of early T cells in non-severe SARS-CoV-2 infection. Across the whole study: Investigators sequenced bulk RNA drawn from unsorted whole blood, and chains remained unpaired.

The CDR3 has 14 residues. Germline values: CDR1 SGHNT, CDR2 YYREEE (reference sequence). Between the trimmed V and J ends, which lost 5 bases and 3 bases, there was a span of 14 bases. TCRdb used MiXCR to reprocess the 5' RACE reads, holding one entry per CDR3 protein. The sample includes tens of thousands of distinct CDR3 sequences, 9% to 15% of them seen just once. This clonotype has a handful of counts. The receptor was isolated from an adult who was a healthcare worker with PCR-confirmed SARS-CoV-2 infection or an uninfected control (not recorded which). The V and J genes are TRBV5-4 and TRBJ1-1; possibly TRBD1 for D (6 bases). Input material: whole blood. CDR3 nucleotides: TGTGCCAGCAGAGGATGGACAGCCGACACTGAAGCTTTCTTT. This gives the protein CASRGWTADTEAFF.